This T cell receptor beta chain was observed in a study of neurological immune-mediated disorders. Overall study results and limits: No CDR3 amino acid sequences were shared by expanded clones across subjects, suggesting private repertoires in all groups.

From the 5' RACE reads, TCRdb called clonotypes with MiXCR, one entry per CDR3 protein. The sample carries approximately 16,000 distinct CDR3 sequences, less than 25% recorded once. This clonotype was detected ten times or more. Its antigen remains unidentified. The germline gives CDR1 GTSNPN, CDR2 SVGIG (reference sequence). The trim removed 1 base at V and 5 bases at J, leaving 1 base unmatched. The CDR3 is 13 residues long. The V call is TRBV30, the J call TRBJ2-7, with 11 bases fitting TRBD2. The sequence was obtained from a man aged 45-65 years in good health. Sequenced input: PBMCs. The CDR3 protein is CAWSGLAGNEQYF. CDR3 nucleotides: TGTGCCTGGAGTGGACTAGCGGGGAACGAGCAGTACTTC. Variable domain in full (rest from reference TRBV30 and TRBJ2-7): SQTIHQWPATLVQPVGSPLSLECTVEGTSNPNLYWYRQAAGRGLQLLFYSVGIGQISSEVPQNLSASRPQDRQFILSSKKLLLSDSGFYLCAWSGLAGNEQYFGPGTRLTVT.